The 25 T cell receptor beta chains reported below all come from one sample, sequenced in a study of control samples from healthy donors and cancer patients. Profiling relied on immunoSEQ multiplex PCR, and the TCRdb table lists in-frame clones only, not all of them. This sample has about 120,000 clones, with about 91% found just once. Sequenced input: blood. These TCRs come from a man aged 40-55 years in good health.

The J gene is TRBJ2-7, the V gene TRBV24-1; 7 bases are a match to TRBD2. CDR1 KGHDR and CDR2 SFDVKD come from the germline V gene. The CDR3 length is 15 residues. The V segment lost 6 bases and the J segment 4 bases; nucleotides outside the gene matches: 11. CDR3 in DNA: TGTGCCACCAGTCACGGGTCCGGGGGGAGGTACGAGCAGTACTTC. Translated: CATSHGSGGRYEQYF.

In regard to this clone: Given the absence of the conserved phenylalanine or tryptophan at the CDR3 end, a read error is likely. This chain uses TRBV28 with TRBJ1-2; D unresolved. Germline values: CDR1 MDHEN, CDR2 SYDVKM. The CDR3 sequence is 11 residues long. V shed 5 bases and J shed 5 bases, with 6 bases lying between them. In DNA, the CDR3 is TGTGCCAGCAGTCATACTTATGGCTACACCCTC. This sequence encodes CASSHTYGYTL.

This clone was seen only a few times. J is TRBJ2-1 and V is TRBV5-1; 9 bases are shared with TRBD1. The CDR3 contains 14 residues. In germline, CDR1 is SGHRS, CDR2 YFSETQ. Trimming took 4 bases from V and 3 from J; bases not matched to a gene: 2. The CDR3 DNA reads TGCGCCAGCAGCCCGGGACAGGGCTACAATGAGCAGTTCTTC. As protein: CASSPGQGYNEQFF.

The CDR3 DNA sequence: TGTGCCAGCAGCCGTAGGGGAGGGTGGGAGGACAATGAGCAGTTCTTC. Translation: CASSRRGGWEDNEQFF. The chain combines TRBV5-6 with TRBJ2-1, with 7 bases aligning to TRBD2. V dropped 4 bases and J dropped 5; count of bases not matched to a gene: 12. This CDR3 has 16 amino acids. In germline, CDR1 is SGHDT, CDR2 YYEEEE.

The chain is built from TRBV7-8 and TRBJ1-1, with a possible D match to TRBD1 (6 bases). Germline lookup yields CDR1 SGHVS and CDR2 FQNEAQ. V lost 5 bases and J lost 0, with 13 bases in between. This CDR3 has 15 residues. CDR3 sequence: CASSLTDSMNTEAFF. The CDR3 nucleotides are TGTGCCAGCAGCCTTACGGACAGTATGAACACTGAAGCTTTCTTT.

The chain couples TRBV3-1 (or the pseudogene TRBV3-2) to TRBJ1-5; D not resolved. Trimming removed 1 base from V and 0 bases from J, with 4 bases in between. The CDR3 is 14 residues long. Germline V CDR1 and CDR2: LGHDT, YNNKEL (reference sequence). CDR3 amino acids: CASSQAVSNQPQHF. The CDR3 nucleotides are TGTGCCAGCAGCCAAGCGGTTAGCAATCAGCCCCAGCATTTT.

The genes are TRBV19 and TRBJ2-5, with 8 bases fitting TRBD2. With V trimmed by 5 bases and J by 2 bases, 10 bases remained unmatched. The CDR3 has 16 amino acids. From germline, CDR1 is LNHDA and CDR2 SQIVND (reference sequence). CDR3 sequence: CASSPPGGALQETQYF. The CDR3 DNA is TGTGCCAGTAGTCCCCCCGGGGGGGCGCTTCAAGAGACCCAGTACTTC.

V usage is TRBV19 and J usage is TRBJ1-5; 8 bases align to TRBD1. The CDR3 has 15 residues. The V segment lost 5 bases and the J segment 3 bases; nucleotides outside the gene matches: 6. Looked up from germline, CDR1 is LNHDA and CDR2 is SQIVND (reference sequence). CDR3 DNA: TGTGCCAGTAGTTATGGACAGGGCGACAATCAGCCCCAGCATTTT. As protein: CASSYGQGDNQPQHF. The variable domain in full, completed from reference TRBV19 and TRBJ1-5, reads DGGITQSPKYLFRKEGQNVTLSCEQNLNHDAMYWYRQDPGQGLRLIYYSQIVNDFQKGDIAEGYSVSREKKESFPLTVTSAQKNPTAFYLCASSYGQGDNQPQHFGDGTRLSIL.

This clone was observed a few times. The chain combines TRBV6-5 with TRBJ2-7; TRBD1 is a possible D gene (5 bases). V was trimmed by 7 bases and J by 9 bases, leaving 13 bases between them. Germline V gene sequence: CDR1 MNHEY, CDR2 SVGAGI. CDR3 length: 11 residues. The CDR3 reads CASTDSTGQYF. The DNA of the CDR3 is TGTGCCAGCACCGACAGTACGGGGCAGTACTTC.

The chain joins TRBV10-3 to TRBJ2-3; D possibly corresponds to TRBD2 (5 bases). V gave up 3 bases and J gave up 8 bases, with 18 bases separating them. The CDR3 covers 15 residues. CDR1 ENHRY and CDR2 SYGVKD come from the germline V gene. In nucleotides, the CDR3 is TGTGCCATCAGTGACGAGGAGGAAAGTGTTCGTACGCAGTATTTT. It translates to CAISDEEESVRTQYF.

CDR3 bases: TGCAGCGTTGAAGATGGGCACGATGGCTACACCTTC. It yields the protein CSVEDGHDGYTF. This chain uses TRBV29-1 with TRBJ1-2; no firm D call. Germline V gives CDR1 SQVTM, CDR2 ANQGSEA. Trimming cost V 0 bases and J 6 bases, with 8 bases left between them. CDR3 length: 12 amino acids.

The chain combines TRBV5-4 with TRBJ1-1; D is perhaps TRBD1 (6 bases). V was clipped by 4 bases and J by 2 bases, with 15 bases between them. CDR1 is SGHNT and CDR2 is YYREEE in the germline V gene (reference sequence). This CDR3 contains 15 residues. CDR3 in amino acids: CASSPPRGGNTEAFF. As DNA, the CDR3 is TGTGCCAGCAGCCCTCCCCGGGGGGGCAACACTGAAGCTTTCTTT. Looking up the rest from reference TRBV5-4 and TRBJ1-1 gives the full variable domain: ETGVTQSPTHLIKTRGQQVTLRCSSQSGHNTVSWYQQALGQGPQFIFQYYREEENGRGNFPPRFSGLQFPNYSSELNVNALELDDSALYLCASSPPRGGNTEAFFGQGTRLTVV.

CDR3 amino acids: CASSQLTGSYNEQFF. In nucleotides, the CDR3 is TGCGCCAGCAGCCAACTGACAGGTTCCTACAATGAGCAGTTCTTC. The J gene is TRBJ2-1, the V gene TRBV4-3, with D possibly matching TRBD1 (6 bases). Germline CDR1 reads LGHNA; CDR2 reads YSLEER. Trimming removed 2 bases from V and 1 base from J, with 9 bases in between. The CDR3 sequence is 15 residues long.

This chain joins TRBV25-1 and TRBJ1-5; D is uncertain. The length of the CDR3 is 12 residues. V shed 4 bases and J shed 4 bases, with 5 bases lying between them. Germline V CDR1 and CDR2: MGHDK, SYGVNS. The CDR3 here is CASSVRNQPQHF. In nucleotides, the CDR3 is TGTGCCAGCAGTGTCCGTAATCAGCCCCAGCATTTT.

This clone was found once. The gene calls are TRBV19 and TRBJ2-4; perhaps TRBD1 as D (6 bases). Germline V gene data show CDR1 as LNHDA and CDR2 as SQIVND (reference sequence). Trimming shortened V by 4 bases and J by 0 bases, and 13 bases separated the two germline ends. The CDR3 loop spans 16 amino acids. CDR3 DNA sequence: TGTGCCAGTAGTACCCGGGACACTCTAGCCAAAAACATTCAGTACTTC. Protein sequence: CASSTRDTLAKNIQYF.

The rearrangement joins TRBV6-1 to TRBJ1-2, with D perhaps TRBD1 (6 bases). The V end lost 1 base, the J end lost 11 bases, and 17 bases lay between the germline ends. The CDR3 is 14 amino acids. CDR1 is MNHNS and CDR2 is SASEGT in the germline V gene. The CDR3 reads CASSEVQGRLVYTF. As DNA, the CDR3 is TGTGCCAGCAGTGAAGTTCAGGGGCGTCTCGTGTACACCTTC.

The V and J genes are TRBV5-1 and TRBJ2-3, with TRBD1 matching 8 bases. The germline V gene encodes CDR1 SGHRS and CDR2 YFSETQ. The CDR3 runs 16 residues. J was trimmed by 0 bases and V by 4 bases; bases with no gene match: 7. The CDR3 DNA reads as TGCGCCAGCAGCCCTGGGACAGGAACTAGCACAGATACGCAGTATTTT. This sequence encodes CASSPGTGTSTDTQYF.

This clone was recorded a few times. The CDR3, as DNA: TGTGCCAGCAGCTTAGAAGGGCGTCGCGGCTACACCTTC. This codes for CASSLEGRRGYTF. The V call is TRBV7-9, the J call TRBJ1-2; D is uncertain. Trimming stripped 1 base from V and 8 bases from J, with 11 bases between. The length of the CDR3 is 13 residues. Germline V gene data show CDR1 as SEHNR and CDR2 as FQNEAQ (reference sequence).

The chain couples TRBV5-6 to TRBJ1-1; D ambiguous. Trimming cost V 6 bases and J 1 base, with 13 bases left between them. The CDR3 runs to 14 residues. Germline V lookup: CDR1 SGHDT, CDR2 YYEEEE. DNA of the CDR3: TGTGCCAGCACTCATATTCGACAGAACACTGAAGCTTTCTTT. It codes for CASTHIRQNTEAFF.

The chain has TRBV6-5 and TRBJ2-5; 9 bases are a match to TRBD2. Germline V gene data show CDR1 as MNHEY and CDR2 as SVGAGI. Trimming at V came to 8 bases and at J to 2 bases, leaving 9 bases not matched to a gene. This CDR3 spans 15 amino acids. The CDR3 here is CASALGSGGQETQYF. CDR3 nucleotides: TGTGCCAGCGCTCTCGGGAGCGGGGGGCAAGAGACCCAGTACTTC.

This clone is classed as medium-sized. The chain combines TRBV25-1 with TRBJ1-6; D is possibly TRBD1 (5 bases). This CDR3 has 15 amino acids. V lost 1 base, J lost 5 bases, and 9 bases lay in between. The germline gives CDR1 MGHDK, CDR2 SYGVNS. The chain's CDR3 is CASSELLTDNSPLHF. DNA for the CDR3: TGTGCCAGCAGTGAATTGTTGACAGATAATTCACCCCTCCACTTT.

DNA for the CDR3: TGTGCCAGCAGTACGGGACTAGCGTACGAGCAGTTCTTC. Protein: CASSTGLAYEQFF. The rearrangement uses TRBV6-5 and TRBJ2-1, with 10 nucleotides matching TRBD2. This CDR3 has 13 amino acids. The trim removed 5 bases at V and 10 bases at J, leaving 5 bases unmatched. Germline V gene lookup returns CDR1 MNHEY and CDR2 SVGAGI.

This sequence joins TRBV9 and TRBJ1-1; D gene unclear. The V gene lost 0 bases and the J gene lost 4 bases, with 13 bases spanning the gap. The CDR3 has 15 residues. The germline V gene encodes CDR1 SGDLS and CDR2 YYNGEE. DNA for the CDR3: TGTGCCAGCAGCGTAGCTACCGGGGTCCGCACTGAAGCTTTCTTT. Protein: CASSVATGVRTEAFF.

The CDR3 sequence: CASSGDSLVYGYTF. The CDR3 nucleotides are TGTGCCAGCAGCGGGGACTCACTGGTGTATGGCTACACCTTC. The chain uses TRBV9 and TRBJ1-2; D possibly corresponds to TRBD1 (5 bases). This CDR3 has 14 amino acids. The germline V gene encodes CDR1 SGDLS and CDR2 YYNGEE. Trimming stripped 3 bases from V and 5 bases from J, with 14 bases between.

V usage is TRBV6-5 and J usage is TRBJ2-2; TRBD1 aligns across 9 bases. The ends lost 8 bases at V and 9 bases at J; junction bases unmatched: 4. Germline V gives CDR1 MNHEY, CDR2 SVGAGI. The CDR3 loop spans 12 amino acids. The CDR3 coding sequence is TGTGCCAGCGGGACAGGGTTTCGGGAGCTGTTTTTT. It yields the protein CASGTGFRELFF.